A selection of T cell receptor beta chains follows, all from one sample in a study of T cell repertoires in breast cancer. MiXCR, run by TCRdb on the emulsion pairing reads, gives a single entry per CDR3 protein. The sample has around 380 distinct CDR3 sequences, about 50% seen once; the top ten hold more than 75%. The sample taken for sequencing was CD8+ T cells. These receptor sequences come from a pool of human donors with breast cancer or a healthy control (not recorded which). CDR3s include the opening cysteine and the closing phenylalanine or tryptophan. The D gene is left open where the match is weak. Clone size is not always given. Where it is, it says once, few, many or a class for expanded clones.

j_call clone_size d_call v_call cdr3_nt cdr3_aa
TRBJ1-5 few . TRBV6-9 TGTGCCAGCAGTTCCGGCCATGGCGGCAATCAGCCCCAGCATTTT CASSSGHGGNQPQHF
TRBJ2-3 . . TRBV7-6 TGTGCCAGCAGCTTATCAAACGCGGGACAGCGAAAAAATACGCAGTATTTT CASSLSNAGQRKNTQYF
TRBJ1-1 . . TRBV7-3 TGTGCCAGCAGCTCAACCATGGACACCGAAGCTTTCTTT CASSSTMDTEAFF
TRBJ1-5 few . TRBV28 TGTGCCAGCAGGAGGAAGGGTCAGCCCCAGCATTTT CASRRKGQPQHF
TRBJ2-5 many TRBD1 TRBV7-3 TGTGCCAGCAGCTCGACAGGGGGCTTTCAAGAGACCCAGTACTTC CASSSTGGFQETQYF
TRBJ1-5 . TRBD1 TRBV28 TGTGCCAGTAGTTCGGGACAGGGAAGCAATCAGCCCCAGCATTTT CASSSGQGSNQPQHF
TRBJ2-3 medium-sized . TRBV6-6 TGTGCCAGCAGTTTGGGGGACGAGTGGACAGATACGCAGTATTTT CASSLGDEWTDTQYF
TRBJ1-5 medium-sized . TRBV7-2 TGTGCCAGCAGCCTACTCGGCCTAGGTGCGGGCAATCAGCCCCAGCATTTT CASSLLGLGAGNQPQHF
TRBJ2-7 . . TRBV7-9 TGTGCCAGCAGCTTAGCCGGGGAAAGAGAAGGGAAGTACTTC CASSLAGEREGKYF
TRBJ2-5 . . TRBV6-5 TGTGCCCTCCGTTACTCGGAGGGCCCCGAGGACTTC CALRYSEGPEDF
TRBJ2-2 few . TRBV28 TGTGCCAGCAGTTTAGGAGGGCTTGGCGGGGAGCTGTTTTTT CASSLGGLGGELFF
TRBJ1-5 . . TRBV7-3 TGTGCCGGCTGGGGGAAACGACGGAGCAATCAGCCCCAGCATTTT CAGWGKRRSNQPQHF
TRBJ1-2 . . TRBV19 TGTGCCAGTAGTATCCGAGACGGATACTATGGCTACACCTTC CASSIRDGYYGYTF
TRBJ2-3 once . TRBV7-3 TGTGCCAGCAGCTTAACGCGGTGGGCAGATACGCAGTATTTT CASSLTRWADTQYF
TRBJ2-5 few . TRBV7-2 TGTGCCAGCAACCGTGGGCAGACCCAAGAGACCCAGTACTTC CASNRGQTQETQYF
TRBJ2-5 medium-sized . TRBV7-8 TGTGCCAGCAGCTCCAGTTTAAGCGCTGGAGAGACCCAGTACTTC CASSSSLSAGETQYF
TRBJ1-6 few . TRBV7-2 TGTGCCAGCAGCTTAGCAGAGGGGAGCTCCTATAATTCACCCCTCCACTTT CASSLAEGSSYNSPLHF
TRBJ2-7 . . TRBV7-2 TGTGCCAGCAGCCCTCCCGGGGCAGAATTCCACGAGCAGTACTTC CASSPPGAEFHEQYF
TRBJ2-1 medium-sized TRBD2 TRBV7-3 TGTGCCAGCAGCTTTGGAGCGGGAGTAGGTGAGCAGTTCTTC CASSFGAGVGEQFF
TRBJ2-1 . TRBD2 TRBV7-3 TGTGCCAGCAGCTTCGGGACTAGCGGGGGAGGGCAGTTCTTC CASSFGTSGGGQFF
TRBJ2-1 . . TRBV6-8 TGTGCCAGCAGTTACTCAGAGGACAAGGAGAAGTTCTTC CASSYSEDKEKFF
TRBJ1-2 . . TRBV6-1 TGTGCCACCCGGCTGGGAGATGGCTACACCTTC CATRLGDGYTF
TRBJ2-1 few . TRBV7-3 TGTGCCAGCAGCTTAAGCTCCTACAATGAGCAGTTCTTC CASSLSSYNEQFF
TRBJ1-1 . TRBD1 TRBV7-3 TGTGCCAGCAGCTTGACAGGGGGCATGAACACTGAAGCGGGCTTT CASSLTGGMNTEAGF
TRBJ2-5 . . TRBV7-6 TGTGCCAGCAGCTCGAGACCGGAGACCCAGTACTTC CASSSRPETQYF